This section outlines one T cell receptor (beta chain) sequence together with its context. Its matching antigen is unknown. TRB rearrangements spanning V, D and J were amplified using mixed TRB-A/B primers. TCRdb re-derived calls from the multiplex PCR reads in MiXCR, one entry per CDR3 protein. This table has about 12,000 distinct CDR3 sequences, 21% appearing once. Peripheral blood genomic DNA, not sorted cells or RNA, was the template. Trimming shortened V by 2 bases and J by 6 bases, and 13 bases separated the two germline ends. Germline V lookup: CDR1 KGHSH, CDR2 LQKENI. There are 15 residues in the CDR3. This sample stems from a study of T cell repertoires in aging, cancer and after chemotherapy. Study-level information: Donor ages fell into six groups from 30 or younger up to 70 or older. Healthy donor repertoires were recorded over several months to years and showed clear clonal overlap. The whole study produced a dataset of some 10 million TCR reads. General study points: Rebound thymic output was suggested by rising median generation probability during chemotherapy in each cancer cohort.

Sequences were obtained from blood. V and J are TRBV18 and TRBJ2-2, with D possibly TRBD1 on 6 matching bases. This clonotype was obtained from a human donor in good health. Written as DNA, the CDR3 is TGTGCCAGCTCACCAAGGGGGTCGCGGGCCGGGGAGCTGTTTTTT. Protein: CASSPRGSRAGELFF.